Included here is one T cell receptor (beta chain) sequence, with context. Germline assignment: CDR1 MDHEN and CDR2 SYDVKM. The CDR3 totals 17 residues. V shed 8 bases, J shed 4 bases, and the junction held 10 bases outside the gene matches. The data were taken from a study of blood T cell repertoires in COVID-19. Study-wide context: Whether acute or convalescent, the COVID-19 samples came from the United States, Italy and Spain. In each case, the material was cDNA or gDNA derived from T cells, B-cell-depleted T cells, or PBMCs.

Clones were sequenced by immunoSEQ multiplex PCR, and TCRdb holds only the in-frame ones, with some missing. The data show over 100,000 clones, around 84% seen once. This TCR derives from a woman of 80 years or more with active or convalescent COVID-19. The chain uses TRBV28 and TRBJ2-1; 14 bases align to TRBD2. Sequenced input: peripheral blood. The CDR3, as DNA: TGTGCCAGCGCGGGACTAGCGGGAGTATTAGCATACAATGAGCAGTTCTTC. Its translation: CASAGLAGVLAYNEQFF.